This T cell receptor beta chain was found in a study of cytomegalovirus exposure and HLA in healthy donors. Study-wide results and limits: Relative to the approximately 670-donor mean, N-insertions were reportedly fewer in an Asian-associated ancestry cluster in a later analysis. A later analysis by the authors found several of the most significant clusters apparently linked to common viral pathogens. TCR beta V- and J-gene trimming was later associated with a missense DCLRE1C variant.

PCR used 60 Vbeta primers and 13 Jbeta primers. Original analysis: In a later analysis, of 84 million or so unique beta chains, about 11 million appeared in at least two donors. Sequenced by immunoSEQ multiplex PCR; TCRdb stores in-frame clones only, minus some. That table furnishes V, J and clone size, whereas the DNA furnished D and trimming. Here the sample table reports fewer than 150,000 clones. With respect to this clone: Its antigen is unknown.

The CDR3 has 15 amino acids. Per the germline V gene, CDR1 is MGHDK and CDR2 is SYGVNS. The V end was cut by 9 bases, the J end by 1 base, with 17 bases between. The sample comprised PBMCs. The V call is TRBV25-1, the J call TRBJ2-3; D call uncertain. The clonotype was recovered from a woman in her sixties in good health and CMV-seronegative. CDR3 coding DNA: TGTGCCAGAAAAAACGCGGCAGCCGGCACAGATACGCAGTATTTT. Protein sequence: CARKNAAAGTDTQYF.